This section outlines one T cell receptor beta chain sequence together with its context. Authors' data handling: Scientists estimated how many nucleated cells there were by amplifying reference gene primers. Sequenced by immunoSEQ multiplex PCR; TCRdb stores in-frame clones only, minus some. V and J calls and clone size are given by that table; D and trimming were obtained from the DNA. This sample yields around 180,000 clones, of which approximately 80% are seen a single time; roughly 6.3% belongs to the top ten. These data are taken from a study of blood T cell repertoires in COVID-19. Study-wide context: PBMCs, B-cell-depleted T cells, or T cells were the source of the cDNA or gDNA that made up the material.

Trimming took 1 base from V and 7 from J; bases not matched to a gene: 3. The CDR3 extends over 13 amino acids. Germline values: CDR1 SGHDT, CDR2 YYEEEE. This chain connects TRBV5-6 to TRBJ1-1; 8 bases align to TRBD1. Sequencing used peripheral blood. The source is a human donor in a cohort sampled during active COVID-19. The CDR3 DNA is TGTGCCAGCAGCTTGACAGGGGGACTTGAAGCTTTCTTT. Translating gives CASSLTGGLEAFF.